The 5 T cell receptor beta chains below all came from one sample that was sequenced in a study of T cells in Graves' hyperthyroidism and ophthalmopathy. Using RNA transcripts as the source, TCR beta CDR3 regions were amplified. Initially, a first-round RT-PCR of the TCR CDR3 employed the HTBI primer set. Each CDR3 protein is one row after TCRdb ran MiXCR on the multiplex PCR reads. Here the sample spans around 250,000 distinct CDR3 sequences, 14% to 15% being singletons. The sample comprised blood. The origin of the receptors is a woman in her 40s with Graves' hyperthyroidism that later progressed to Graves' ophthalmopathy.

This chain links TRBV12-3 or TRBV12-4 with TRBJ2-3; D ambiguous. V lost 7 bases and J lost 1, with 12 bases in between. The CDR3 consists of 14 residues. CDR3 amino acids: CASMSRIGTDTQYF. In DNA, the CDR3 is TGTGCCAGCATGTCGCGGATAGGCACAGATACGCAGTATTTT.

This clonotype was found many times. This rearrangement joins TRBV4-1 to TRBJ1-1; D unresolved. This CDR3 is built from 13 residues. Germline CDR1 is MGHRA and CDR2 is YSYEKL. V lost 2 bases to trimming and J lost 4 bases, with 8 bases between them. CDR3 nucleotides: TGCGCCAGCAGCCAAAAGGAAGGCACTGAAGCTTTCTTT. It yields the protein CASSQKEGTEAFF.

This clonotype was seen ten or more times. V usage is TRBV29-1 and J usage is TRBJ2-1; 15 bases are a match to TRBD2. V lost 4 bases to trimming and J lost 9 bases; unmatched junction nucleotides: 1. Germline V gene sequence: CDR1 SQVTM, CDR2 ANQGSEA. The CDR3 consists of 13 residues. CDR3 sequence: CSVGTSGRVEQFF. The CDR3 DNA reads as TGCAGCGTTGGGACTAGCGGGAGGGTTGAGCAGTTCTTC.

This clonotype was found many times. V gene TRBV7-6 combines with J gene TRBJ1-1; 10 bases align to TRBD1. The CDR3 totals 17 residues. Germline V gene sequence: CDR1 SGHVS, CDR2 FNYEAQ. With 5 bases clipped from V and 3 bases from J, the junction kept 12 bases outside the gene matches. DNA of the CDR3: TGTGCCAGCAGCCCTCTCCGGACAGGGGGTCGAGACACTGAAGCTTTCTTT. Translated, it gives CASSPLRTGGRDTEAFF.

The sample holds a few counts of this clonotype. The J gene is TRBJ2-1, the V gene TRBV6-1, with a tentative D call TRBD1 (6 bases). The CDR3 consists of 15 residues. CDR1 MNHNS and CDR2 SASEGT come from the germline V gene. V dropped 6 bases and J dropped 12 bases, with 24 bases sitting between them. This CDR3 is CASSPRGLNLRGQFF. DNA of the CDR3: TGTGCCAGCAGCCCTAGGGGGTTGAACCTCCGGGGGCAGTTCTTC.